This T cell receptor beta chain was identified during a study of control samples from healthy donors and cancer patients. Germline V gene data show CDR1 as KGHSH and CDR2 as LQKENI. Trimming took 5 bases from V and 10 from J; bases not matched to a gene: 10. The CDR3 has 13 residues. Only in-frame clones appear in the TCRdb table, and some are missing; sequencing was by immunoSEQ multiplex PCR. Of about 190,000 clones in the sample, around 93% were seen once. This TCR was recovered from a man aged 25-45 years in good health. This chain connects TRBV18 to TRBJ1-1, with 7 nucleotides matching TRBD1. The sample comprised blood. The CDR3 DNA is TGTGCCAGCTCATTGCCTGACAGGGAAGGAGCTTTCTTT. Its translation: CASSLPDREGAFF.